The present T cell receptor (beta chain) was sequenced within a study of OX40 agonist ivuxolimab in advanced cancers. A remark on this clone: As yet, its antigen is unknown.

General study points: At 0.1 to 3.0 mg/kg and by week 6, CD4+ and CD8+ T cells in the blood had expanded clonally.

The data were produced by immunoSEQ multiplex PCR, yet TCRdb's version contains in-frame clones alone and is incomplete. The sample has around 150,000 clones, 94% seen once; the top ten hold around 0.31%. The input for sequencing was CD4+ or CD8+ T cells sorted from blood, taken in a trial of the OX40 agonist ivuxolimab. The origin of this receptor is an adult with an advanced solid tumor such as melanoma, head and neck, liver or kidney cancer.

The CDR3 DNA sequence: TGTGCCAGCAGCTTTAGGAGACAGGGGGCGCTTAATAATGAAAAACTGTTTTTT. Residues: CASSFRRQGALNNEKLFF. The J gene is TRBJ1-4, the V gene TRBV7-2, with 10 bases matching TRBD1. The CDR3 covers 18 residues. Germline loops: CDR1 SGHTA, CDR2 FQGNSA. V shed 3 bases, J shed 4 bases, and the junction held 11 bases outside the gene matches.